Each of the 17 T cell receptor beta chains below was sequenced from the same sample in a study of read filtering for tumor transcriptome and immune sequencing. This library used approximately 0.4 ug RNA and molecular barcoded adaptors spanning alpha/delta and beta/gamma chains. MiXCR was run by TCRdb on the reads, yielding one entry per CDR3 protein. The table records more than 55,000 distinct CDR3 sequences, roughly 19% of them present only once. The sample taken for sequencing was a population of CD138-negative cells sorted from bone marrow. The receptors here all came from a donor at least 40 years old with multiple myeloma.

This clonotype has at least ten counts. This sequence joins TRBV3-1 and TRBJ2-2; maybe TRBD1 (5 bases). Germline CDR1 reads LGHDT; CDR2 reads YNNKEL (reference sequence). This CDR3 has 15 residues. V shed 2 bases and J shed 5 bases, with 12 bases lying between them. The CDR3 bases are TGTGCCAGCAGCCAATCGGACACGCGGACCGGGGAGCTGTTTTTT. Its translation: CASSQSDTRTGELFF.

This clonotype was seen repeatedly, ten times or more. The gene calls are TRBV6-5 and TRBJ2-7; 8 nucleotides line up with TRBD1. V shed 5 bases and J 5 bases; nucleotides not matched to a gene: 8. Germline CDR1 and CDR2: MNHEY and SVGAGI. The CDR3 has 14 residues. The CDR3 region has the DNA TGTGCCAGCAGTCGCGGACAGGGCCGAGACGAGCAGTACTTC. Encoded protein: CASSRGQGRDEQYF.

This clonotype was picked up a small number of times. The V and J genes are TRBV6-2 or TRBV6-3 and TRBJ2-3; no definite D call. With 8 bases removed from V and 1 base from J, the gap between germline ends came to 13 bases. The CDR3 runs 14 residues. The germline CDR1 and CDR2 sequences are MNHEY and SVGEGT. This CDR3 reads CASAPLSRTDTQYF. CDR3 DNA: TGTGCCAGCGCTCCCCTGTCCCGCACAGATACGCAGTATTTT.

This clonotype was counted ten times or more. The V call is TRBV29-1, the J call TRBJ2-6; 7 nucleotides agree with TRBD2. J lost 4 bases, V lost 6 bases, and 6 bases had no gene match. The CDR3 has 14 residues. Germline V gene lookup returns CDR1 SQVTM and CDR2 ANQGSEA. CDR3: CSVVGGFGANVLTF. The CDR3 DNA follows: TGCAGCGTAGTGGGGGGGTTCGGGGCCAACGTCCTGACTTTC.

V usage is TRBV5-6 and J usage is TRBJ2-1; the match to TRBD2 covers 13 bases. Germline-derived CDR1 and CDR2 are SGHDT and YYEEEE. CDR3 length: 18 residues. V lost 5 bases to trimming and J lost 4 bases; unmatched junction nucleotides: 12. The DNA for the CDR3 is TGTGCCAGCAGACCACAGAAACCGGGACTAGCGGGATACAATGAGCAGTTCTTC. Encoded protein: CASRPQKPGLAGYNEQFF.

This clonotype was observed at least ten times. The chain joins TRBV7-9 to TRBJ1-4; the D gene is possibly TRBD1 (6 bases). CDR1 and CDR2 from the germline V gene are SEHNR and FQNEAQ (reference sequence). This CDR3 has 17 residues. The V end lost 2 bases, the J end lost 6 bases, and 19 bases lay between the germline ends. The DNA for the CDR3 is TGTGCCAGCAGCTTATCGGGCTTTTACAGGGAAGATGAAAAACTGTTTTTT. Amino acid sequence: CASSLSGFYREDEKLFF.

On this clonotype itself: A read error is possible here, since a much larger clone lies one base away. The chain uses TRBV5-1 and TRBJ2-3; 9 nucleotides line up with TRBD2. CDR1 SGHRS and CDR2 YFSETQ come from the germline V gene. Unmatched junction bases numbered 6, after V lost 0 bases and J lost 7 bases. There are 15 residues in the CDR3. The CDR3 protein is CASSLVAGVSNTQYF. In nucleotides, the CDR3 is TGCGCCAGCAGCTTGGTAGCGGGAGTCTCAAATACGCAGTATTTT. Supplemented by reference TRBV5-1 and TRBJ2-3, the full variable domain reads KAGVTQTPRYLIKTRGQQVTLSCSPISGHRSVSWYQQTPGQGLQFLFEYFSETQRNKGNFPGRFSGRQFSNSRSEMNVSTLELGDSALYLCASSLVAGVSNTQYFGPGTRLTVL.

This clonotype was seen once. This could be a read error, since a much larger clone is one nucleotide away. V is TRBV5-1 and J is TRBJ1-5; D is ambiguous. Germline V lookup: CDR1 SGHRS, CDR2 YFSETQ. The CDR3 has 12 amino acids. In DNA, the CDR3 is TGCGCCAGCAGGGGAGATAATCAGCCCCGGCATTTT. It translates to CASRGDNQPRHF. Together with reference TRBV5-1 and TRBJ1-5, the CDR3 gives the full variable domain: KAGVTQTPRYLIKTRGQQVTLSCSPISGHRSVSWYQQTPGQGLQFLFEYFSETQRNKGNFPGRFSGRQFSNSRSEMNVSTLELGDSALYLCASRGDNQPRHFGDGTRLSIL.

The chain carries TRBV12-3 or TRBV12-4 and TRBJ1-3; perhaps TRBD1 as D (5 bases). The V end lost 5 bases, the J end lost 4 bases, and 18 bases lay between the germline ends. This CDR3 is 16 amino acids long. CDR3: CASSPPYDRSGNTIYF. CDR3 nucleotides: TGTGCCAGCAGTCCCCCATACGACAGATCCGGAAACACCATATATTTT.

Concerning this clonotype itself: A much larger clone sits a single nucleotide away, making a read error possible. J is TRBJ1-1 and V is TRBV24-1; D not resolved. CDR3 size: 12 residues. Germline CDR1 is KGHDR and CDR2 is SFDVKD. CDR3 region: CAASDGNTEAFF. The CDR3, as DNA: TGTGCCGCCAGTGACGGGAACACTGAAGCTTTCTTT.

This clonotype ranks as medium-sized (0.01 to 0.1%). This CDR3 is CASSFTPETEQFF. CDR3 nucleotides: TGTGCCAGCAGTTTTACGCCCGAGACTGAGCAGTTCTTC. The chain uses TRBV12-3 or TRBV12-4 and TRBJ2-1, with D uncertain. The CDR3 covers 13 residues. Deletions cut 3 bases from V and 9 bases from J, with 12 bases between.

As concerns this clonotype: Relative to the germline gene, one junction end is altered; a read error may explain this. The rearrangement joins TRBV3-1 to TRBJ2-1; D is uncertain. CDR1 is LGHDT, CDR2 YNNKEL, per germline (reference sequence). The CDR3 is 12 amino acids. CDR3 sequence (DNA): TGTGCCAGTAGCCCACAAAGCACTGAGCAGTTCTTC. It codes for CASSPQSTEQFF.

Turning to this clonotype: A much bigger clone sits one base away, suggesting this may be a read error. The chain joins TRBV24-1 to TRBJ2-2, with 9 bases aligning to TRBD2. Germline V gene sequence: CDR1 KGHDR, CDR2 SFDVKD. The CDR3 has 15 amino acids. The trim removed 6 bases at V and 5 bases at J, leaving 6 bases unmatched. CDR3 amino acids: CATSLSGGQTGELFF. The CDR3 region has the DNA TGTGCCACCAGTCTAAGCGGGGGGCAAACCGGGGAGCTGTTTTTT.

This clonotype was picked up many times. In DNA, the CDR3 is TGTGCCAGCAGTTATCTGCGTAATGAGCAGTTCTTC. As protein: CASSYLRNEQFF. The V gene is TRBV6-2 or TRBV6-3, the J gene TRBJ2-1; D is unresolved. Germline V lookup: CDR1 MNHEY, CDR2 SVGEGT. This CDR3 is built from 12 residues. Between the trimmed V and J ends, which lost 3 bases and 7 bases, there was a span of 7 bases.

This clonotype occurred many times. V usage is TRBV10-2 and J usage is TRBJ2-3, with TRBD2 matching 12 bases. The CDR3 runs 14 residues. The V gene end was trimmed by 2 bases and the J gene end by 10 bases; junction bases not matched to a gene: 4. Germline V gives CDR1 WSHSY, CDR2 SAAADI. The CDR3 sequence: CASSEPSGGAPQYF. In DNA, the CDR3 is TGCGCCAGCAGTGAGCCTAGCGGGGGGGCCCCGCAGTATTTT.

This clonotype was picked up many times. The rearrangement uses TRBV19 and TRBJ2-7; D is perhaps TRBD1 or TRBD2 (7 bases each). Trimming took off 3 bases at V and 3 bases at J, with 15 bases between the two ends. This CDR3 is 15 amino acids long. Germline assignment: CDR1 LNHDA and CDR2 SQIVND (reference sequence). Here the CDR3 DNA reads TGTGCCAGTAGTATCGCTCAGGGGGGGAACTACGAGCAGTACTTC. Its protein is CASSIAQGGNYEQYF.

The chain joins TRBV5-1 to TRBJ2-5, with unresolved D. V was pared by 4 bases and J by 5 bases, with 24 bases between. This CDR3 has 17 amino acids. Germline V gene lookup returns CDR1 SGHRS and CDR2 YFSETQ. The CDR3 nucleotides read TGCGCCAGCAGCAAAGTCAGTGGGGTTAGCCACTTGGAGACCCAGTACTTC. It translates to CASSKVSGVSHLETQYF. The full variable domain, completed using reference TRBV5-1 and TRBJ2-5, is KAGVTQTPRYLIKTRGQQVTLSCSPISGHRSVSWYQQTPGQGLQFLFEYFSETQRNKGNFPGRFSGRQFSNSRSEMNVSTLELGDSALYLCASSKVSGVSHLETQYFGPGTRLLVL.